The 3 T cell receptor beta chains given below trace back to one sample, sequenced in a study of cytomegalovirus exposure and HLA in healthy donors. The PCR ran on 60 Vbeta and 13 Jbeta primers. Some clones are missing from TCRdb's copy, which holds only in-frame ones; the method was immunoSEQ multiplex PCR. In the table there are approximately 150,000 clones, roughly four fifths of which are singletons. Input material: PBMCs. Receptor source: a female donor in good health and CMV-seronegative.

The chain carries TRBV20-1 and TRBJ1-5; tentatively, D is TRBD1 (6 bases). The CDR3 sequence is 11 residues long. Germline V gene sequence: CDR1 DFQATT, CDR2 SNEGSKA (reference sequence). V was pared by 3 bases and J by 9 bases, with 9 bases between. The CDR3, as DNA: TGCAGTGCTAGGGGAGGGGGGCCCCAGCATTTT. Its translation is CSARGGGPQHF.

DNA for the CDR3: TGTGCCAGCAGGGCCGGGACATCGACGTACTTC. Its protein product is CASRAGTSTYF. This chain links TRBV6-1 with TRBJ2-7; D might be TRBD1 (6 bases). Germline V gene data show CDR1 as MNHNS and CDR2 as SASEGT. The CDR3 has 11 residues. Trimming removed 6 bases at V and 12 bases at J, with 15 bases between.

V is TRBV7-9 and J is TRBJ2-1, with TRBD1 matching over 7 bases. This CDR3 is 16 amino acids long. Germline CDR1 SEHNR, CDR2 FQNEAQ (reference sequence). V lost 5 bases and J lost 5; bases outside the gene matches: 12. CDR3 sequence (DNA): TGTGCCAGCAGCCGGGACAGAACTAGTTTACACAATGAGCAGTTCTTC. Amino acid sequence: CASSRDRTSLHNEQFF.